This is a list of T cell receptor beta chains from one sample in a study of control samples from healthy donors and cancer patients. The table came from immunoSEQ multiplex PCR; TCRdb's copy has only in-frame clones and leaves some out. This repertoire shows 190,000 or so clones, just under 95% found once; its top ten account for 1.4% to 1.5%. The sequencing sample was made of blood. The receptors here all came from a man aged 18 to 29 in good health. The CDR3 runs from the conserved cysteine through the conserved F or W. D genes are given only for firm matches. Size is stated for part of the rows, as once, few or many counts, or as a class when the clone is expanded.

clone size: -
V gene: TRBV6-4
D gene: -
J gene: TRBJ1-2
CDR3 DNA: TGTGCCAGCAGTGACTCGAGGGAAGGCTTCTATGGCTACACCTTC
CDR3 protein: CASSDSREGFYGYTF

clone size: -
V gene: TRBV9
D gene: TRBD1
J gene: TRBJ1-2
CDR3 DNA: TGTGCCAGCAGCGTAGATGGGACAGGGGTGGGGTATGGCTACACCTTC
CDR3 protein: CASSVDGTGVGYGYTF

clone size: -
V gene: TRBV7-6
D gene: -
J gene: TRBJ2-2
CDR3 DNA: TGTGCCAGCAGTCGTTCGAACACCGGGGAGCTGTTTTTT
CDR3 protein: CASSRSNTGELFF

clone size: -
V gene: TRBV7-6
D gene: TRBD1
J gene: TRBJ2-7
CDR3 DNA: TGTGCCAGCAGCTCCGGGACAGGTCCCTACGAGCAGTACTTC
CDR3 protein: CASSSGTGPYEQYF

clone size: -
V gene: TRBV28
D gene: -
J gene: TRBJ1-4
CDR3 DNA: TGTGCCAGCAGTTTGTGGGATGAAAAACTGTTTTTT
CDR3 protein: CASSLWDEKLFF

clone size: -
V gene: TRBV2
D gene: -
J gene: TRBJ1-2
CDR3 DNA: TGTGCCAGCAGTGAACTGGGGGGGGAAATTGTAGCTAACTATGGCTACACCTTC
CDR3 protein: CASSELGGEIVANYGYTF

clone size: -
V gene: TRBV19
D gene: TRBD1
J gene: TRBJ1-2
CDR3 DNA: TGTGCCAGTAGTCCCGGGGACAGCAACTATGGCTACACCTTC
CDR3 protein: CASSPGDSNYGYTF

clone size: -
V gene: TRBV19
D gene: -
J gene: TRBJ1-1
CDR3 DNA: TGTGCCACCTCACTCAGGGGTGAGGCGAACACTGAAGCTTTCTTT
CDR3 protein: CATSLRGEANTEAFF

clone size: -
V gene: TRBV18
D gene: TRBD1
J gene: TRBJ1-5
CDR3 DNA: TGTGCCAGCTCACTTTACAGTCAGGGGGCAAGCAATCAGCCCCAGCATTTT
CDR3 protein: CASSLYSQGASNQPQHF

clone size: -
V gene: TRBV3-1/TRBV3-2
D gene: -
J gene: TRBJ2-1
CDR3 DNA: TGTGCCAGCAGCCTGATAGACGGAGCGGGCAATGAGCAGTTCTTC
CDR3 protein: CASSLIDGAGNEQFF

clone size: -
V gene: TRBV5-1
D gene: -
J gene: TRBJ2-7
CDR3 DNA: TGCGCCAGCAGCTTGGGGCCCCTCGGGAACGAGCAGTACTTC
CDR3 protein: CASSLGPLGNEQYF

clone size: -
V gene: TRBV19
D gene: -
J gene: TRBJ2-3
CDR3 DNA: TGTGCCAGTAGGAATTGGGGCGGGTTCACAGATACGCAGTATTTT
CDR3 protein: CASRNWGGFTDTQYF

clone size: -
V gene: TRBV21-1
D gene: -
J gene: TRBJ2-7
CDR3 DNA: TGTGCCAGCAGCAAAGCTCCGGGGCAGTACTTC
CDR3 protein: CASSKAPGQYF

clone size: -
V gene: TRBV7-3
D gene: -
J gene: TRBJ1-1
CDR3 DNA: TGTGCCAGCAGCTTAACGTCCCGAATGAACACTGAAGCTTTCTTT
CDR3 protein: CASSLTSRMNTEAFF

clone size: -
V gene: TRBV5-1
D gene: -
J gene: TRBJ1-1
CDR3 DNA: TGCGCCAGCAGCTTGGGGATTTTTGGGGGTCGGAGTGAAGCTTTCTTT
CDR3 protein: CASSLGIFGGRSEAFF

clone size: -
V gene: TRBV4-1
D gene: TRBD1
J gene: TRBJ2-2
CDR3 DNA: TGCGCCAGCAGACATCAGGGGGACACCGGGGAGCTGTTTTTT
CDR3 protein: CASRHQGDTGELFF

clone size: -
V gene: TRBV7-9
D gene: -
J gene: TRBJ2-7
CDR3 DNA: TGTGCCAGCACGCTGGGTACAGGGCCCTCCTACGAGCAGTACTTC
CDR3 protein: CASTLGTGPSYEQYF

clone size: once
V gene: TRBV5-4
D gene: TRBD1
J gene: TRBJ2-1
CDR3 DNA: TGTGCCAGCATCCCTGGCCAGGGGGCGTCCTACAATGAGCAGTTCTTC
CDR3 protein: CASIPGQGASYNEQFF

clone size: -
V gene: TRBV12-3/TRBV12-4
D gene: -
J gene: TRBJ1-2
CDR3 DNA: TGTGCCAGCAGTTCCTTGCGAGGGACTGAATACACCTTC
CDR3 protein: CASSSLRGTEYTF

clone size: -
V gene: TRBV2
D gene: TRBD1
J gene: TRBJ2-2
CDR3 DNA: TGTGCCAGCTGGGGGACAGCGAACACCGGGGAGCTGTTTTTT
CDR3 protein: CASWGTANTGELFF

clone size: -
V gene: TRBV19
D gene: TRBD1
J gene: TRBJ1-2
CDR3 DNA: TGTGCCAGTAGGACCCAGGGGGCGGTGGATGGCTACACCTTC
CDR3 protein: CASRTQGAVDGYTF

clone size: -
V gene: TRBV7-9
D gene: -
J gene: TRBJ1-4
CDR3 DNA: TGTGCCAGCAGCTTAGGGACCGGGACCGCTAATGAAAAACTGTTTTTT
CDR3 protein: CASSLGTGTANEKLFF

clone size: -
V gene: TRBV28
D gene: TRBD1
J gene: TRBJ1-2
CDR3 DNA: TGTGCCAGCAGTTTTGCAGGGGGCAACTATGGCTACACCTTC
CDR3 protein: CASSFAGGNYGYTF

clone size: -
V gene: TRBV29-1
D gene: TRBD1
J gene: TRBJ1-2
CDR3 DNA: TGCAGCGTTGGGCGGACAGGAGCCTACTATGGCTACACCTTC
CDR3 protein: CSVGRTGAYYGYTF